These T cell receptor beta chains were read from a single sample in a study of tumor-infiltrating lymphocytes in primary liver carcinoma. TCRdb fed the multiplex PCR reads into MiXCR, producing one record per CDR3 protein. This sample has about 37,000 distinct CDR3 sequences, with more than 70% found just once. Sequences were obtained from tumor-adjacent normal liver tissue. The receptors here all came from a middle-aged man with primary liver carcinoma and hepatitis B virus infection. Both conserved end residues are part of each CDR3. A D gene is named only where the DNA matches it firmly. Clone size is stated in some rows and not others, as once, few, many or a class when expanded.

v_gene	d_gene	abundance	j_gene	CDR3aa	CDR3nt
TRBV28	-	-	TRBJ1-2	CASSLAGHPYCYTF	TGTGCCAGCAGTTTAGCGGGACACCCCTATTGCTACACCTTC
TRBV29-1	-	-	TRBJ2-5	CTVEPGETQYF	TGCACTGTTGAGCCGGGGGAGACCCAGTACTTC
TRBV10-3	-	-	TRBJ2-2	CAVQLIGGTGKLFF	TGTGCTGTACAACTAATTGGGGGAACCGGGAAGCTGTTTTTT
TRBV4-2	TRBD1	medium-sized	TRBJ2-1	CASSQDWRTGRVYNEQFF	TGTGCCAGCAGCCAAGATTGGAGGACAGGCAGAGTCTACAATGAGCAGTTCTTC
TRBV12-3/TRBV12-4	-	medium-sized	TRBJ2-3	CASGEPTDTQYF	TGTGCCAGCGGGGAACCCACAGATACGCAGTATTTT
TRBV5-5	TRBD1	-	TRBJ2-7	CASSYLDREHYEQYF	TGTGCCAGCAGCTACCTGGACAGGGAACACTATGAACAGTACTTC
TRBV29-1	-	-	TRBJ2-2	CSVEFTGELPF	TGCAGCGTTGAGTTTACCGGGGAGCTGCCTTTT
TRBV20-1	-	once	TRBJ2-7	CSTRVGLGDHEQYF	TGCAGTACTAGAGTCGGGCTAGGGGACCACGAGCAGTACTTC
TRBV5-1	-	many	TRBJ1-5	CASSLEGMGDQPQHF	TGCGCCAGCAGCTTGGAAGGCATGGGTGATCAGCCCCAGCATTTT
TRBV12-3/TRBV12-4	-	medium-sized	TRBJ2-5	CASTLEMKTQYF	TGTGCCAGCACCCTGGAGATGAAGACCCAGTACTTC
TRBV5-1	TRBD1	-	TRBJ1-1	CASSLVTGKGAQAFF	TGCGCCAGCAGCTTGGTGACAGGGAAGGGGGCTCAAGCTTTCTTT
TRBV6-6	TRBD1	-	TRBJ1-5	CASSLKQGARQPQHF	TGTGCCAGCAGTCTCAAACAGGGGGCAAGGCAGCCCCAGCATTTT
TRBV9	TRBD2	-	TRBJ2-1	CASSPLGAGGHNEQFF	TGTGCCAGCAGCCCCCTTGGGGCGGGAGGACACAATGAGCAGTTCTTC
TRBV29-1	TRBD1	-	TRBJ2-7	CSLGTGTSYEQYF	TGCAGCCTTGGGACAGGGACCTCATACGAGCAGTACTTC